These T cell receptor beta chains were read from a single sample in a study of siplizumab effects on memory and regulatory T cells. Only in-frame clones appear in the TCRdb table, and some are missing; sequencing was by immunoSEQ multiplex PCR. The table lists over 35,000 clones, 70% to 90% of them singletons, with roughly 0.23% in the top ten. Sequencing was done on a sample of naive CD4+ T cells sorted from blood. Every receptor here comes from a human donor in good health. Both conserved end residues are part of each CDR3.

v_call: TRBV6-5
j_call: TRBJ2-7
cdr3_length: 14
cdr3_aa: CASSYLRERYEQYF

v_call: TRBV7-9
j_call: TRBJ2-3
cdr3_length: 13
cdr3_aa: CASSSGQADTQYF

v_call: TRBV11-2
j_call: TRBJ2-3
cdr3_length: 13
cdr3_aa: CASSLGGADTQYF

v_call: TRBV29-1
j_call: TRBJ1-3
cdr3_length: 14
cdr3_aa: CSVEGTDSGNTIYF

v_call: TRBV5-1
j_call: TRBJ2-1
cdr3_length: 14
cdr3_aa: CASSHGTPYGEQFF

v_call: TRBV6-6
j_call: TRBJ2-5
cdr3_length: 14
cdr3_aa: CASERGHRGETQYF

v_call: TRBV7-8
j_call: TRBJ2-7
cdr3_length: 15
cdr3_aa: CASSLARGRPYEQYF

v_call: TRBV18
j_call: TRBJ1-1
cdr3_length: 17
cdr3_aa: CASSTRDRGLMNTEAFF

v_call: TRBV14
j_call: TRBJ1-2
cdr3_length: 14
cdr3_aa: CASSRNARPEGYTF

v_call: TRBV5-1
j_call: TRBJ1-1
cdr3_length: 16
cdr3_aa: CASSLFYVGGNTEAFF

v_call: TRBV6-1
j_call: TRBJ2-7
cdr3_length: 16
cdr3_aa: CASSEAHQVATYEQYF

v_call: TRBV5-1
j_call: TRBJ2-3
cdr3_length: 12
cdr3_aa: CASSLPLDTQYF

v_call: TRBV6-5
j_call: TRBJ1-6
cdr3_length: 15
cdr3_aa: CASSTEGQGNSPLHF

v_call: TRBV27
j_call: TRBJ2-7
cdr3_length: 16
cdr3_aa: CASRREQTQFSGEQYF

v_call: TRBV7-6
j_call: TRBJ2-5
cdr3_length: 13
cdr3_aa: CASLTGSQETQYF

v_call: TRBV10-2
j_call: TRBJ1-3
cdr3_length: 15
cdr3_aa: CASSDSQTRIGTIYF